What follows describes a single T cell receptor (beta chain). One entry per CDR3 protein, called by TCRdb with MiXCR from the RT-PCR reads. The data contain a few hundred thousand distinct CDR3 sequences, around a fifth of them seen just once; the ten biggest clones take up 10% to 13%. The data stem from a study of response to subunit inactivated influenza vaccine. This TCR came from a man aged 45 to 75 who received an inactivated influenza vaccine. Material: PBMCs from blood, obtained less than 22 months after vaccination.

The CDR3 DNA reads TGTGCCAGCAGCAGCCGGGACAGCTCCTACAATGAGCAGTTCTTC. Its protein product is CASSSRDSSYNEQFF. This sequence joins TRBV11-2 and TRBJ2-1; 7 nucleotides agree with TRBD1. Germline V CDR1 and CDR2: SGHAT, FQNNGV. The CDR3 is made up of 15 amino acids. V shed 5 bases, J shed 0 bases, and the junction held 4 bases outside the gene matches.